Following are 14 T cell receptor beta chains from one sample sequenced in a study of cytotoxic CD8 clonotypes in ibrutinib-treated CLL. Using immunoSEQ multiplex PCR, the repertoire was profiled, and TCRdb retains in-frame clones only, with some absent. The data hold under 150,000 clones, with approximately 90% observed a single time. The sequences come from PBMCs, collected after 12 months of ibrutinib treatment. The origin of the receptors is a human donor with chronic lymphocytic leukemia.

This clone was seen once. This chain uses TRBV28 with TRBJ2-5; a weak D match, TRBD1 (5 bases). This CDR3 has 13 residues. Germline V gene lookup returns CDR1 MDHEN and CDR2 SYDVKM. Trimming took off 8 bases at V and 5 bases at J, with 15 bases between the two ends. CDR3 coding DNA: TGTGCCAGCGGAACACAGGTCCCGGAGACCCAGTACTTC. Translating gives CASGTQVPETQYF.

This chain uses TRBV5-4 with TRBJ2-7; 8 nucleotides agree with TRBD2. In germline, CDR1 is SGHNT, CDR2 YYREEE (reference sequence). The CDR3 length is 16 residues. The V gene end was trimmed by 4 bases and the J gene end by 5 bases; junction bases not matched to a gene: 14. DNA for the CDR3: TGTGCCAGCAGCATGGTAACTAGCGGTTTTTTCCACGAGCAGTACTTC. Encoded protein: CASSMVTSGFFHEQYF.

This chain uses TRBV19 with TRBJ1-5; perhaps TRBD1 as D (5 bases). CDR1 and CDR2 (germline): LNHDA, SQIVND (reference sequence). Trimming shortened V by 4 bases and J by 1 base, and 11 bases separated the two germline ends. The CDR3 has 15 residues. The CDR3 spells CASSSGDFSNQPQHF. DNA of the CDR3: TGTGCCAGTAGTAGCGGGGACTTCAGCAATCAGCCCCAGCATTTT.

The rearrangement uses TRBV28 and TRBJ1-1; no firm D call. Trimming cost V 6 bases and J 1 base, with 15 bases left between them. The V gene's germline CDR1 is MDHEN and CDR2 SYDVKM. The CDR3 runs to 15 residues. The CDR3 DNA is TGTGCCAGCAGCCCCACTGATGGCGCGAACACTGAAGCTTTCTTT. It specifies CASSPTDGANTEAFF.

The CDR3 sequence: CACPRPGDRGPLETQYF. The CDR3 DNA reads TGTGCCTGCCCGAGACCGGGGGACAGGGGACCTCTGGAGACCCAGTACTTC. This rearrangement joins TRBV2 to TRBJ2-5, with TRBD1 matching over 10 bases. Germline values: CDR1 SNHLY, CDR2 FYNNEI. The V and J ends lost 11 bases and 5 bases, in that order; junction bases with no gene match: 20. The CDR3 covers 17 residues.

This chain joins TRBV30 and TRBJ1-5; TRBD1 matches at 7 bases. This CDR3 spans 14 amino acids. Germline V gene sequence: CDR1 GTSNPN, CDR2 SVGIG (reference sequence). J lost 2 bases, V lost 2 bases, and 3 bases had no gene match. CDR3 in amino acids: CAWSTGTGNQPQHF. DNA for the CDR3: TGTGCCTGGAGTACCGGGACAGGCAATCAGCCCCAGCATTTT.

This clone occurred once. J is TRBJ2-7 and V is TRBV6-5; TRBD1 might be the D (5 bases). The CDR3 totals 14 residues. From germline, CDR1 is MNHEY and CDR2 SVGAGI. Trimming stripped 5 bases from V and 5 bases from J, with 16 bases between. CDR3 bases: TGTGCCAGCAGTCCCTCCCAGGGTTTCGACGAGCAGTACTTC. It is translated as CASSPSQGFDEQYF.

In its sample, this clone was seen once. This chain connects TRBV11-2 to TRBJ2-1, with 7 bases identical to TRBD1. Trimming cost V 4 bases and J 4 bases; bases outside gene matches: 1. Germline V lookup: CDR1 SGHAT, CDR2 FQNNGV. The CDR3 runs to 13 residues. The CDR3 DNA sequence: TGTGCCAGCAGCTCGACAGGGTACAATGAGCAGTTCTTC. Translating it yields CASSSTGYNEQFF. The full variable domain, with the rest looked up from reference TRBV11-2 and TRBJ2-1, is EAGVAQSPRYKIIEKRQSVAFWCNPISGHATLYWYQQILGQGPKLLIQFQNNGVVDDSQLPKDRFSAERLKGVDSTLKIQPAKLEDSAVYLCASSSTGYNEQFFGPGTRLTVL.

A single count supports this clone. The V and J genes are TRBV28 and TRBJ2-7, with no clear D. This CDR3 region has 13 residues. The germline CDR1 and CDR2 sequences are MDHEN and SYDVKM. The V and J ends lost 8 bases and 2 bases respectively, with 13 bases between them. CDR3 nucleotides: TGTGCCAGCCGCCCCAGAACGGCCTACGAGCAGTACTTC. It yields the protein CASRPRTAYEQYF.

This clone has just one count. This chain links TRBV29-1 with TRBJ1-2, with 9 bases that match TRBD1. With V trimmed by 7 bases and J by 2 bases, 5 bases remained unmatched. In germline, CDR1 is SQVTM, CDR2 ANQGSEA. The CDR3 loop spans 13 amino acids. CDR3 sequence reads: CSARTGANYGYTF. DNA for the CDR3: TGCAGCGCCCGGACAGGGGCCAACTATGGCTACACCTTC.

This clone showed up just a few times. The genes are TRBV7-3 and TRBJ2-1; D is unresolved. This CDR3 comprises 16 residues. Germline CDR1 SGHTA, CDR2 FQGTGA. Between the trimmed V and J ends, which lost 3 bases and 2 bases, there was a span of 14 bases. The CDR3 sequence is CASSLVSAGTYNEQFF. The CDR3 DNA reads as TGTGCCAGCAGCTTGGTCTCTGCAGGTACCTACAATGAGCAGTTCTTC.

CDR3 amino acids: CAVATRYEQYF. In DNA form, the CDR3 reads TGTGCCGTAGCGACCCGTTACGAGCAGTACTTC. The chain recombines TRBV27 with TRBJ2-7; TRBD2 might be the D (5 bases). CDR1 is MNHEY and CDR2 is SMNVEV in the germline V gene (reference sequence). V lost 11 bases, J lost 4 bases, and 12 bases lay in between. CDR3 size: 11 residues.

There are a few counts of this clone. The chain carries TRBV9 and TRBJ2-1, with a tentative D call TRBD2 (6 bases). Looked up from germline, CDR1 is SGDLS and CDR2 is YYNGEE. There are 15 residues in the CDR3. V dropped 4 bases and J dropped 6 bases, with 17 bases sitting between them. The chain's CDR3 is CASSPSGLVGNEQFF. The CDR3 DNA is TGTGCCAGCAGCCCAAGCGGGTTAGTGGGCAATGAGCAGTTCTTC.

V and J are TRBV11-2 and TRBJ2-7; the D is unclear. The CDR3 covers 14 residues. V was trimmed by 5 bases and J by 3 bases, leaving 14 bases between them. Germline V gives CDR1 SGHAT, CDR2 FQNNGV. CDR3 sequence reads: CASSPRWGSYEQYF. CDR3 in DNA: TGTGCCAGCAGCCCGAGATGGGGAAGCTACGAGCAGTACTTC.